This T cell receptor (beta chain) emerged from a study of shared clonotypes between healthy human individuals. Every subset had its genomic DNA shared out evenly among several immunoSEQ plates. The table came from immunoSEQ multiplex PCR; TCRdb's copy has only in-frame clones and leaves some out. Of about 2.3 million clones in the sample, around 93% were seen once. Findings and caveats of the study: Clonotypes that were shared across a few donors made up around 5% of naive CD4 clonotypes.

Remarks on this clone: Its antigen is unknown.

J lost 6 bases, V lost 6 bases, and 7 bases had no gene match. Per the germline V gene, CDR1 is MNHEY and CDR2 is SMNVEV (reference sequence). The CDR3 has 13 residues. The clonotype comes from a man aged 18 to 30 in good health. Some clones in this sample may be carry-over from other donors' samples. Material for sequencing was naive CD4+ T cells from PBMCs. Subset: CD45RA+ positively selected. This chain uses TRBV27 with TRBJ2-7; 8 bases fit TRBD1. The CDR3 reads CASRWTGSGEQYF. The CDR3 DNA reads as TGTGCCAGCAGGTGGACAGGGTCGGGCGAGCAGTACTTC.